This T cell receptor (beta chain) appears in the sequencing data of a study of blood T cells in healthy people across ages. Using a J-beta primer mix together with a sample-barcoded 5' primer, a second PCR was run for about 7 to 12 cycles. MiXCR, applied by TCRdb to the 5' RACE reads, yields one record per CDR3 protein. The sample lists 1,500,000 or so distinct CDR3 sequences; less than 45% were seen once. Sample: blood. This TCR was sampled from a woman under 30 in good health.

The chain's CDR3 is CSVEDTRGGVGDTQYF. The CDR3 DNA follows: TGCAGCGTTGAAGATACTAGGGGAGGGGTCGGAGATACGCAGTATTTT. The J gene is TRBJ2-3, the V gene TRBV29-1, with 7 bases lining up with TRBD2. With V trimmed by 0 bases and J by 5 bases, 11 bases remained unmatched. CDR1 is SQVTM, CDR2 ANQGSEA, per germline. The CDR3 extends over 16 amino acids.